This TCR beta chain derives from a study of blood T cell repertoires in COVID-19. Produced via immunoSEQ multiplex PCR; TCRdb's table is partial and in-frame only. The sample includes approximately 150,000 clones, 80% to 85% of them seen just once. V lost 5 bases and J 3 bases, leaving 11 bases between the germline ends. Germline values: CDR1 LNHDA, CDR2 SQIVND (reference sequence). The length of the CDR3 is 13 residues. This sequence was found in a human donor in a cohort sampled during active COVID-19. Source material: peripheral blood. The genes are TRBV19 and TRBJ2-7, with no clear D. Here the CDR3 reads CASSVGPGYEQYF. In DNA form, the CDR3 reads TGTGCCAGTAGTGTGGGCCCTGGCTACGAGCAGTACTTC.